This T cell receptor beta chain was sequenced for a study of cytomegalovirus exposure and HLA in healthy donors. On the study more broadly: The approximately 120 validation repertoires were reported in a later analysis to have been generated on the same platform as the roughly 720 first-cohort repertoires. Notes on the study in general: Most TCRs appeared rarely, but some public TCRs recurred in many donors. Associated with cytomegalovirus, according to the listing, were about 160 TCR beta chains. Three chains tied to CMV proved CMV antigen-specific in vitro.

TCRdb's table, derived via immunoSEQ multiplex PCR, lists solely in-frame clones and lacks some. Among over 60,000 clones listed, approximately 93% were seen once. V shed 3 bases, J shed 4 bases, and the junction held 5 bases outside the gene matches. Looked up from germline, CDR1 is KGHSH and CDR2 is LQKENI. The CDR3 consists of 15 residues. Of note for this clone: Its target is not known.

The specimen sequenced was PBMCs. The sequence was obtained from a man younger than 35 in good health and CMV-seropositive. The chain is built from TRBV18 and TRBJ1-4; 7 bases fit TRBD1. The CDR3 nucleotides read TGTGCCAGCTCACCCCTGACAGGGTTTAATGAAAAACTGTTTTTT. Translation: CASSPLTGFNEKLFF.